This passage covers 20 T cell receptor beta chains from one sample sequenced in a study of blood T cell repertoires in COVID-19. Libraries were prepared by immunoSEQ multiplex PCR; TCRdb keeps only in-frame clonotypes and omits some of them. The sample records about 30,000 clones, around 90% being singletons. What was sequenced was peripheral blood. These receptors all come from a human donor in a cohort sampled during active COVID-19. The donor label of this sample is uncertain.

This rearrangement joins TRBV27 to TRBJ1-1; tentative D call: TRBD1 (6 bases). From germline, CDR1 is MNHEY and CDR2 SMNVEV (reference sequence). Trimming took off 6 bases at V and 1 base at J, with 9 bases between the two ends. This CDR3 spans 13 amino acids. Here the CDR3 DNA reads TGTGCCAGCAGCCAACAGGGGAACACTGAAGCTTTCTTT. It encodes CASSQQGNTEAFF.

As DNA, the CDR3 is TGTGCCTGGTTCGGGAGCGCAGATACGCAGTATTTT. Translated, it gives CAWFGSADTQYF. The V and J genes are TRBV30 and TRBJ2-3, with a possible D match to TRBD2 (6 bases). The CDR3 contains 12 residues. V was trimmed by 5 bases and J by 4 bases, leaving 10 bases between them. Germline loops: CDR1 GTSNPN, CDR2 SVGIG (reference sequence).

The chain couples TRBV29-1 to TRBJ1-2; 7 nucleotides line up with TRBD1. The length of the CDR3 is 12 residues. After removal of 6 bases from V and 4 bases from J, the junction contained 5 bases not matched to a gene. CDR1 SQVTM and CDR2 ANQGSEA come from the germline V gene. CDR3 residues: CSVRGQTYGYTF. DNA for the CDR3: TGCAGCGTGAGGGGACAGACCTATGGCTACACCTTC.

The chain employs TRBV27 and TRBJ2-5; D gene uncertain. With 5 bases removed from V and 4 bases from J, the gap between germline ends came to 8 bases. The germline CDR1 and CDR2 sequences are MNHEY and SMNVEV (reference sequence). The CDR3 covers 12 residues. The CDR3 here is CASSPSGETQYF. The CDR3 DNA is TGTGCCAGCAGTCCTTCCGGAGAGACCCAGTACTTC.

The count of this clone is one. This chain connects TRBV27 to TRBJ1-6, with 8 bases matching TRBD1. The CDR3 loop spans 15 amino acids. With 6 bases clipped from V and 10 bases from J, the junction kept 11 bases outside the gene matches. CDR1 MNHEY and CDR2 SMNVEV come from the germline V gene (reference sequence). DNA for the CDR3: TGTGCCAGCAGATGGAAGGACAGGGTCGAATCACCCCTCCACTTT. It is translated as CASRWKDRVESPLHF.

The chain joins TRBV20-1 to TRBJ1-6; D ambiguous. The CDR3 covers 16 residues. Germline CDR1 and CDR2: DFQATT and SNEGSKA (reference sequence). Trimming pared 3 bases from V and 9 bases from J, leaving 21 bases between. CDR3 sequence reads: CSASKEGSPASSPLHF. In DNA, the CDR3 is TGCAGTGCTAGTAAGGAGGGTAGCCCCGCCAGTTCACCCCTCCACTTT.

The J gene is TRBJ2-6, the V gene TRBV6-1; D may be TRBD2 (6 bases). This CDR3 comprises 16 residues. The germline V and J ends were trimmed by 2 bases and 0 bases, with 8 bases remaining between them. Germline values: CDR1 MNHNS, CDR2 SASEGT. The CDR3 reads CASSETGGSGANVLTF. As DNA, the CDR3 is TGTGCCAGCAGTGAAACCGGGGGCTCTGGGGCCAACGTCCTGACTTTC.

The CDR3 spells CASSPGVFGGQETSMGGYTF. CDR3 nucleotides: TGTGCCAGCTCACCAGGGGTCTTCGGGGGACAGGAGACCTCTATGGGAGGCTACACCTTC. The V and J genes are TRBV18 and TRBJ1-2, with 8 bases matching TRBD1. This CDR3 is built from 20 residues. Trimming took 2 bases from V and 8 from J; bases not matched to a gene: 25. Germline V gives CDR1 KGHSH, CDR2 LQKENI.

This chain links TRBV4-1 with TRBJ1-5; the D gene is possibly TRBD1 (6 bases). Germline CDR1 reads MGHRA; CDR2 reads YSYEKL. This CDR3 has 13 residues. The germline V and J ends were trimmed by 3 bases and 4 bases, with 7 bases remaining between them. The CDR3 DNA is TGCGCCAGCAGCCACGACAGGAATCAGCCCCAGCATTTT. This gives the protein CASSHDRNQPQHF.

This chain links TRBV5-1 with TRBJ1-1; 7 bases match TRBD1. This CDR3 contains 14 residues. Germline V gene data show CDR1 as SGHRS and CDR2 as YFSETQ. Unmatched junction bases numbered 1, after V lost 2 bases and J lost 0 bases. CDR3 sequence: CASSLQGMNTEAFF. The CDR3 DNA reads as TGCGCCAGCAGCTTACAGGGGATGAACACTGAAGCTTTCTTT.

The rearrangement uses TRBV28 and TRBJ1-3; D uncertain. The V end lost 6 bases, the J end lost 0 bases, and 6 bases lay between the germline ends. This CDR3 region has 13 residues. Germline V lookup: CDR1 MDHEN, CDR2 SYDVKM. CDR3 coding DNA: TGTGCCAGCAGGGGCGTCTCTGGAAACACCATATATTTT. It translates to CASRGVSGNTIYF.

For the CDR3, the DNA is TGTGCCAGCAGCCTAGGGAGGGCCTACACCGGGGAGCTGTTTTTT. Protein: CASSLGRAYTGELFF. V and J are TRBV3-1 (or the pseudogene TRBV3-2) and TRBJ2-2; 7 bases line up with TRBD2. From germline, CDR1 is LGHDT and CDR2 YNNKEL (reference sequence). This CDR3 spans 15 amino acids. The ends lost 4 bases at V and 3 bases at J; junction bases unmatched: 5.

The V call is TRBV28, the J call TRBJ2-7, with TRBD2 as a possible D gene (5 bases). CDR1 is MDHEN and CDR2 is SYDVKM in the germline V gene. V was cut by 3 bases and J by 5 bases, with 11 bases left in between. CDR3 length equals 13 residues. The CDR3 here is CASSLQSGNEQYF. The DNA of the CDR3 is TGTGCCAGCAGTTTGCAGAGCGGCAACGAGCAGTACTTC. The full variable domain, in which reference TRBV28 and TRBJ2-7 provide the parts outside the CDR3, is DVKVTQSSRYLVKRTGEKVFLECVQDMDHENMFWYRQDPGLGLRLIYFSYDVKMKEKGDIPEGYSVSREKKERFSLILESASTNQTSMYLCASSLQSGNEQYFGPGTRLTVT.

The chain has TRBV19 and TRBJ2-2; 8 positions agree with TRBD1. Trimming at V came to 3 bases and at J to 6 bases, leaving 12 bases not matched to a gene. Looked up from germline, CDR1 is LNHDA and CDR2 is SQIVND (reference sequence). The CDR3 is 17 residues long. The CDR3 region has the DNA TGTGCCAGTAGTATGGTCCCCCAGGGGGCATTTTCCGGGGAGCTGTTTTTT. It yields the protein CASSMVPQGAFSGELFF.

The chain links TRBV2 to TRBJ2-3, with D uncertain. Per germline, CDR1 SNHLY and CDR2 FYNNEI. Trimming stripped 6 bases from V and 5 bases from J, with 9 bases between. CDR3 length: 12 residues. The CDR3 is CASSYSRDTQYF. DNA for the CDR3: TGTGCCAGCAGCTATAGCCGAGATACGCAGTATTTT.

The chain recombines TRBV19 with TRBJ2-1; D unresolved. This CDR3 region has 11 residues. CDR1 and CDR2 from the germline V gene are LNHDA and SQIVND (reference sequence). Trimming took 1 base from V and 13 from J, leaving 8 bases between them. In nucleotides, the CDR3 is TGTGCCAGTAGTATAGGCGTATTCCAGTTCTTC. It is translated as CASSIGVFQFF. The variable domain in full, completed from reference TRBV19 and TRBJ2-1, reads DGGITQSPKYLFRKEGQNVTLSCEQNLNHDAMYWYRQDPGQGLRLIYYSQIVNDFQKGDIAEGYSVSREKKESFPLTVTSAQKNPTAFYLCASSIGVFQFFGPGTRLTVL.

V is TRBV2 and J is TRBJ1-3, with 8 bases lining up with TRBD1. Trimming removed 3 bases from V and 4 bases from J; junction bases left unmatched: 5. The CDR3 extends over 15 amino acids. Germline V lookup: CDR1 SNHLY, CDR2 FYNNEI. CDR3 amino acids: CASSDQGTGGNTIYF. CDR3 nucleotides: TGTGCCAGCAGTGATCAAGGGACAGGCGGAAACACCATATATTTT.

The V and J genes are TRBV12-5 and TRBJ2-3, with D uncertain. Per germline, CDR1 LGHNT and CDR2 FRNRAP. The germline V and J ends were trimmed by 0 bases and 5 bases, with 15 bases remaining between them. CDR3 length: 16 residues. This CDR3 is CASGLVHGIAKDTQYF. The DNA of the CDR3 is TGTGCTAGTGGTTTGGTACACGGAATAGCTAAAGATACGCAGTATTTT.

V gene TRBV6-2 or TRBV6-3 combines with J gene TRBJ2-7; 12 bases agree with TRBD2. The V gene end was trimmed by 0 bases and the J gene end by 5 bases; junction bases not matched to a gene: 5. The germline CDR1 and CDR2 sequences are MNHEY and SVGEGT. CDR3 length: 16 residues. CDR3 in DNA: TGTGCCAGCAGTTACTCGATACTAGCGGGAGGCCACGAGCAGTACTTC. Translated, it gives CASSYSILAGGHEQYF.

Only one count was recorded for this clone. The chain uses TRBV10-1 and TRBJ2-5; 7 bases line up with TRBD1. There are 14 residues in the CDR3. The V gene's germline CDR1 is WNHNN and CDR2 SYGVQD (reference sequence). V shed 3 bases and J 1 base; nucleotides not matched to a gene: 2. In nucleotides, the CDR3 is TGCGCCAGCAGTGATGGGACAGCCCAAGAGACCCAGTACTTC. Protein: CASSDGTAQETQYF.